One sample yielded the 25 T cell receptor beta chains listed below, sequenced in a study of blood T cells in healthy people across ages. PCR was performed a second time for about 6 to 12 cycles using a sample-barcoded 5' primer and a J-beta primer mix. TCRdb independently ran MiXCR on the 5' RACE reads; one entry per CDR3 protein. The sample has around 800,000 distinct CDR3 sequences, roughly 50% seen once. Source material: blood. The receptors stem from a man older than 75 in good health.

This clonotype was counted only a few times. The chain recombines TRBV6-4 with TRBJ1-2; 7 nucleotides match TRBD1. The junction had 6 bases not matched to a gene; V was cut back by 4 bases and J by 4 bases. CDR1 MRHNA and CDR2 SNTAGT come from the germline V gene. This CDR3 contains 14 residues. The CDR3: CASSGDSDFYGYTF. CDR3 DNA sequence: TGTGCCAGCAGTGGGGACAGCGACTTCTATGGCTACACCTTC.

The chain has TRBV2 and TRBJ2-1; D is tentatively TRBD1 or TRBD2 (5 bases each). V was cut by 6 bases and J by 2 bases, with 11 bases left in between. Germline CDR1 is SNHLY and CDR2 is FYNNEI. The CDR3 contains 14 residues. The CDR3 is CASRGRSPYNEQFF. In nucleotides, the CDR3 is TGTGCCAGCAGGGGACGGAGTCCCTACAATGAGCAGTTCTTC.

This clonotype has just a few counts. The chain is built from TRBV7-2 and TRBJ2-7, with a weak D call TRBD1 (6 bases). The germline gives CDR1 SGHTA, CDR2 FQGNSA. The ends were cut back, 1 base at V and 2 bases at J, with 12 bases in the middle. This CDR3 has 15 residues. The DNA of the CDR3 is TGTGCCAGCAGCTTAGGATCAGGGGCCACCTACGAGCAGTACTTC. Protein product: CASSLGSGATYEQYF.

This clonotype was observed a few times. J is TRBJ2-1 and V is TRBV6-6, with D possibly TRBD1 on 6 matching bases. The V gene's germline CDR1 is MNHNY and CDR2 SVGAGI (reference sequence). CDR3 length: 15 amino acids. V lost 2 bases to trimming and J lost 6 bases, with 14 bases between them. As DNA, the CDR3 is TGTGCCAGCAGTTACGGGACATTACCGGGCAATGAGCAGTTCTTC. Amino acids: CASSYGTLPGNEQFF.

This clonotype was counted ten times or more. For the CDR3, the DNA is TGTGCCAGCAGTAAGTCTACTCCCGGGACAGGGAGCTACGAGCAGTACTTC. As protein: CASSKSTPGTGSYEQYF. The rearrangement uses TRBV6-2 or TRBV6-3 and TRBJ2-7; TRBD1 matches at 9 bases. V lost 5 bases to trimming and J lost 3 bases; unmatched junction nucleotides: 14. CDR3 length: 17 amino acids. Germline CDR1 MNHEY, CDR2 SVGEGT.

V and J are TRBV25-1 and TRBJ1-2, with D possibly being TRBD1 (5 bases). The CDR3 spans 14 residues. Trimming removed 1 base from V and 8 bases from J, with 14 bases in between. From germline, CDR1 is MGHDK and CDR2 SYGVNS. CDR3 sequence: CASSEFGGVGGYTF. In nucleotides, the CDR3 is TGTGCCAGCAGTGAATTCGGAGGGGTTGGCGGCTACACCTTC.

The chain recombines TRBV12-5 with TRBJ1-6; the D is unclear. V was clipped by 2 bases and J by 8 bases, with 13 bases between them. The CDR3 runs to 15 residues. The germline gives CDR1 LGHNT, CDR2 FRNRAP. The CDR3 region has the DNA TGTGCTAGTGGTTTGTCCGGGAGGCGGGATTCACCCCTCCACTTT. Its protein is CASGLSGRRDSPLHF.

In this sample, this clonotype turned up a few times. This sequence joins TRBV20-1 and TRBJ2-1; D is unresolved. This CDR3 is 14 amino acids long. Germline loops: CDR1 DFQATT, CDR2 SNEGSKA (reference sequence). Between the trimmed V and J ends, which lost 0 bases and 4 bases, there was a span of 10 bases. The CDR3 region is CSARDLVFYNEQFF. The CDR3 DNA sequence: TGCAGTGCTAGAGATCTGGTATTTTACAATGAGCAGTTCTTC.

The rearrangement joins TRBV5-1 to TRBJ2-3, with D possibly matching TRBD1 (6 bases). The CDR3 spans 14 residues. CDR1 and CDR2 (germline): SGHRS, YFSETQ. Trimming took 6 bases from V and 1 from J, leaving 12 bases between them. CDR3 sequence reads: CASTQTGGTDTQYF. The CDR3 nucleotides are TGCGCCAGCACTCAGACAGGTGGCACAGATACGCAGTATTTT.

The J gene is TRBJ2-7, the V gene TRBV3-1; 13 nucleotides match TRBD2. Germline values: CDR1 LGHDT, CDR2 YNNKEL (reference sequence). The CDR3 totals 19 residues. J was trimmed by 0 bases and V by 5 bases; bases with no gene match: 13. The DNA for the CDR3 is TGTGCCAGCAGCTCTGGAGGACTAGCGGGAGACCCCCGCTCCTACGAGCAGTACTTC. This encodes CASSSGGLAGDPRSYEQYF.

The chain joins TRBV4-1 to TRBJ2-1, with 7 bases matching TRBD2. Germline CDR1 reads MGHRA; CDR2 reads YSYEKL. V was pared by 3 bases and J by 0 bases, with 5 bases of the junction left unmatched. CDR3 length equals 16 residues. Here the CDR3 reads CASSHPLASSYNEQFF. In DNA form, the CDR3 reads TGCGCCAGCAGCCATCCACTAGCGAGCTCCTACAATGAGCAGTTCTTC.

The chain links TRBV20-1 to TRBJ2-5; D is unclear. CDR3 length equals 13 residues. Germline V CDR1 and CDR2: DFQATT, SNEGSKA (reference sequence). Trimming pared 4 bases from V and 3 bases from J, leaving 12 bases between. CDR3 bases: TGCAGTGCTATTAAAACAGAGGAAGAGACCCAGTACTTC. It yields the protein CSAIKTEEETQYF.

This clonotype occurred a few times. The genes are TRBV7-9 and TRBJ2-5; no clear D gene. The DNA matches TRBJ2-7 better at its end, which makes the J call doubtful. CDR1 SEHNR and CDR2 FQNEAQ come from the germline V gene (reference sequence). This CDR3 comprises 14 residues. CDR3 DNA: TGTGCCAGCAGCTTAGGCCCCGTGCGAAACGAGCAGTACTTC. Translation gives CASSLGPVRNEQYF.

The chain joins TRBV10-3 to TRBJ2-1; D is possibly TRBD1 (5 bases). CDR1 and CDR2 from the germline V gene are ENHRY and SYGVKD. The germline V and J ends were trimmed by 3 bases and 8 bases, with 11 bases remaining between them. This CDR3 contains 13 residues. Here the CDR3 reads CAISDPTAHEQFF. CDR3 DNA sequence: TGTGCCATCAGTGATCCGACAGCCCATGAGCAGTTCTTC.

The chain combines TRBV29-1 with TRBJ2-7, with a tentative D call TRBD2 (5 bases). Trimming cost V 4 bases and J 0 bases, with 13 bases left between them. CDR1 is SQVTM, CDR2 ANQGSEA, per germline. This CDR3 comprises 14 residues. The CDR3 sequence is CSVGGERSSYEQYF. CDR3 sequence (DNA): TGCAGCGTTGGCGGCGAGCGGAGCTCCTACGAGCAGTACTTC.

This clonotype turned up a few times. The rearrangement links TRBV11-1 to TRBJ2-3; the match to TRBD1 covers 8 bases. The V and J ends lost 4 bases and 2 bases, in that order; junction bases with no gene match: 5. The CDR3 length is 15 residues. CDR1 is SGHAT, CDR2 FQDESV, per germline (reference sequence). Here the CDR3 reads CASSYRDRYTDTQYF. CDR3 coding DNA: TGTGCCAGCAGCTACAGGGACAGGTACACAGATACGCAGTATTTT. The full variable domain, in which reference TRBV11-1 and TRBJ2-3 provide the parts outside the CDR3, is EAEVAQSPRYKITEKSQAVAFWCDPISGHATLYWYRQILGQGPELLVQFQDESVVDDSQLPKDRFSAERLKGVDSTLKIQPAELGDSAMYLCASSYRDRYTDTQYFGPGTRLTVL.

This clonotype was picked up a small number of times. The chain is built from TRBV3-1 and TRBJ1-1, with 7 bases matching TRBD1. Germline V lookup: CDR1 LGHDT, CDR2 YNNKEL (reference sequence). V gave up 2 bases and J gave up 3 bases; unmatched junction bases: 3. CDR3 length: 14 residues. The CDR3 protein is CASSQRQGHTEAFF. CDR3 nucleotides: TGTGCCAGCAGCCAACGACAGGGCCACACTGAAGCTTTCTTT.

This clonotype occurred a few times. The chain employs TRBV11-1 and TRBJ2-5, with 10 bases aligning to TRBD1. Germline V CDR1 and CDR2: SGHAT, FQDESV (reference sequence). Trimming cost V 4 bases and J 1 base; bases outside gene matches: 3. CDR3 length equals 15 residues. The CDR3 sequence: CASSSDRGLQETQYF. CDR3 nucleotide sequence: TGTGCCAGCAGCTCCGACAGGGGGCTCCAAGAGACCCAGTACTTC.

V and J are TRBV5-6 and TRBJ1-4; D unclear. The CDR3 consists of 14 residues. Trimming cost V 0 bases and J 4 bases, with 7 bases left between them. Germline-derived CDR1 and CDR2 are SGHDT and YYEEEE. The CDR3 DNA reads TGTGCCAGCAGCTTGGGACACAATAATGAAAAACTGTTTTTT. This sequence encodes CASSLGHNNEKLFF.

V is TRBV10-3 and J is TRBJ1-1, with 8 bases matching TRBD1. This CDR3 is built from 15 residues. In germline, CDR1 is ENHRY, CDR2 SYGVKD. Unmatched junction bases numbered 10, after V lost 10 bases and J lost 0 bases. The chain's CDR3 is CATGQGILMNTEAFF. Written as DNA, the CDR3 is TGTGCCACTGGACAGGGTATCTTAATGAACACTGAAGCTTTCTTT.

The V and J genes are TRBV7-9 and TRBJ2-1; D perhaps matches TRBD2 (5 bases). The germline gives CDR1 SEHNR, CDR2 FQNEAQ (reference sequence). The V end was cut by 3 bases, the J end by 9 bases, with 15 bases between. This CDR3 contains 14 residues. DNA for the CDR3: TGTGCCAGCAGCTTCACCAATATAGGAGGTGAGCAGTTCTTC. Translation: CASSFTNIGGEQFF. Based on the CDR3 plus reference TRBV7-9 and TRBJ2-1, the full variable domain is DTGVSQNPRHKITKRGQNVTFRCDPISEHNRLYWYRQTLGQGPEFLTYFQNEAQLEKSRLLSDRFSAERPKGSFSTLEIQRTEQGDSAMYLCASSFTNIGGEQFFGPGTRLTVL.

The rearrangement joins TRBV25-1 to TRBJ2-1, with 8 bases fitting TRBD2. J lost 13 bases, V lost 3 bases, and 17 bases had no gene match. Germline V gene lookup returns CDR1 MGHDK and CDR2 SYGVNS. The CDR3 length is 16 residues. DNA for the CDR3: TGTGCCAGCAGTGATTCGGGGGGGGTTCTCCAAGAGACCCAGTTCTTC. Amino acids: CASSDSGGVLQETQFF.

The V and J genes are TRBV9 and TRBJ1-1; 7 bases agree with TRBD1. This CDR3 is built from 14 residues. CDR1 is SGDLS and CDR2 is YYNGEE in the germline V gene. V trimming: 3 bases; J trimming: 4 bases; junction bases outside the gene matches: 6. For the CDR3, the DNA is TGTGCCAGCAGCGCCTGGGACAGATCCACTGAAGCTTTCTTT. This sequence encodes CASSAWDRSTEAFF.

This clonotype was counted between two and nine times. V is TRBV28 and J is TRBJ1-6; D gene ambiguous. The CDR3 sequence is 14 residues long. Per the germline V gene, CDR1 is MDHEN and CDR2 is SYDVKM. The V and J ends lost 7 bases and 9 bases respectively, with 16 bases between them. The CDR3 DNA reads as TGTGCCAGCACCCTCCCGGGGAGGTCTTCACCCCTCCACTTT. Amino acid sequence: CASTLPGRSSPLHF.

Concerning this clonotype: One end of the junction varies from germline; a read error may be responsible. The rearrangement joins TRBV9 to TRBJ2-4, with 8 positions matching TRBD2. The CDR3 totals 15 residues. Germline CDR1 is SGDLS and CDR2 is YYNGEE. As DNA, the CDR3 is TGTGCCAGCGGCGTAGCGTCGGGAGGGGATTGGGAGCAGTACTTC. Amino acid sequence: CASGVASGGDWEQYF.